The clone carrying this T cell receptor beta chain was seen more than once but under ten times. The antigen remains undetermined. Gene names follow the mouse nomenclature. The observed sequence ends 4 residues before the CDR3 terminus, with the missing tail filled in from the germline J gene. In the same sample, other DNA sequences code for this CDR3. Cutaneous lymph nodes were pooled and cells sorted by CD4, CD8alpha, NKG2D, NKG2ACE and more. cDNA serving as the sequencing template came from extracted, reverse transcribed RNA. The table came from immunoSEQ multiplex PCR; TCRdb's copy has only in-frame clones and leaves some out. The table lists 270,000 or so clones, no singletons, with more than 1% in the top ten. This record belongs to a study of CD8+ T cells in alopecia areata. Study-wide background: The graft donors were approximately 6-12-month-old C3H/HeJ mice with spontaneous alopecia, and their skin went to approximately 7-11-week-old female C3H/HeJ mice. Study outcomes and limitations: Clonality exceeded that of normal scalp in lesional scalp, most notably in alopecia totalis/universalis. TCRs were shared less clearly across patients than in mice, possibly for HLA-related reasons.

Trimming pared 1 base from V and 3 bases from J, leaving 8 bases between. The CDR3 consists of 14 residues. CDR1 and CDR2 (germline): NSQYPW, LRSPGD (reference sequence). The chain links TRBV1 to TRBJ2-5; either TRBD1 or TRBD2 may supply D (5 bases each). The TCR was taken from a C3H/HeJ mouse with alopecia areata. MHC haplotype of the mouse line: H2-k. Input material: CD4+ T cells sorted from a lymph node. The covered CDR3 bases are TGCACCTGCAGTGCAGGGGGCAGACAAGAC. Translation: CTCSAGGRQD. The entire CDR3 protein is CTCSAGGRQDTQYF.